The rows below give T cell receptor beta chains drawn from one sample of a study of blood T cell repertoires in COVID-19. Assay used: immunoSEQ multiplex PCR; TCRdb lists only in-frame clones, some missing. The repertoire includes about 66,000 clones, 82% of them detected once, and about 7% sits in the top ten. Material: peripheral blood. The receptors stem from a man between 60 and 75 years old with acute or convalescent COVID-19. Both conserved end residues are part of each CDR3. Fields, in order: clone size, J gene, V gene, D gene, CDR3 protein, CDR3 DNA. A D gene is named only where the DNA matches it firmly. Some rows mark clone size as missing; the rest say once, few, many or name a class of expanded clone.

once	TRBJ1-1	TRBV5-6	NA	CASSEGNTEAFF	TGTGCCAGCAGCGAGGGCAACACTGAAGCTTTCTTT
NA	TRBJ1-4	TRBV4-1	NA	CASSQGWAGGEKLFF	TGCGCCAGCAGCCAAGGTTGGGCAGGTGGGGAAAAACTGTTTTTT
NA	TRBJ1-2	TRBV5-1	NA	CASSRSPGGNYGYTF	TGCGCCAGCAGTCGAAGTCCGGGAGGGAACTATGGCTACACCTTC
NA	TRBJ1-4	TRBV3-1/TRBV3-2	TRBD1	CASSEGGTGAEKLFF	TGTGCCAGCTCCGAGGGAGGGACAGGGGCTGAAAAACTGTTTTTT
NA	TRBJ1-6	TRBV18	NA	CASSPPQGSNSPLHF	TGTGCCAGCTCACCACCGCAGGGGAGCAATTCACCCCTCCACTTT
many	TRBJ2-2	TRBV6-2/TRBV6-3	TRBD1	CASSYKNDRGGTGELFF	TGTGCCAGCAGTTACAAGAATGACAGGGGTGGCACCGGGGAGCTGTTTTTT
few	TRBJ1-2	TRBV12-3/TRBV12-4	TRBD1	CASRYGTDYGYTF	TGTGCCAGCAGGTACGGGACAGACTATGGCTACACCTTC
NA	TRBJ2-3	TRBV7-9	NA	CASSFGQSTDTQYF	TGTGCCAGCAGCTTTGGACAGAGCACAGATACGCAGTATTTT
NA	TRBJ2-3	TRBV5-8	TRBD2	CASSPTSGVTDTQYF	TGTGCCAGCAGCCCCACTAGCGGGGTTACAGATACGCAGTATTTT
NA	TRBJ1-5	TRBV29-1	NA	CSVQEGTQPQHF	TGCAGCGTTCAGGAGGGTACCCAGCCCCAGCATTTT
NA	TRBJ2-7	TRBV7-6	TRBD1	CASSPGTGSYEQYF	TGTGCCAGCAGTCCCGGGACAGGGAGCTACGAGCAGTACTTC
NA	TRBJ2-2	TRBV7-2	TRBD1	CASSSTGGAVTGELFF	TGTGCCAGCAGCTCAACAGGGGGCGCCGTGACCGGGGAGCTGTTTTTT
NA	TRBJ1-1	TRBV7-9	NA	CASSLRSGVNTEAFF	TGTGCCAGCAGCTTAAGGTCAGGGGTGAACACTGAAGCTTTCTTT
NA	TRBJ2-2	TRBV5-1	TRBD2	CASSSPGGHSGELFF	TGCGCCAGCAGCTCCCCGGGGGGGCACTCCGGGGAGCTGTTTTTT
NA	TRBJ1-5	TRBV6-5	TRBD1	CASRQGRISNQPQHF	TGTGCCAGTCGACAGGGTCGCATCAGCAATCAGCCCCAGCATTTT
NA	TRBJ2-1	TRBV6-4	NA	CASSDSANNEQFF	TGTGCCAGCAGTGACTCAGCAAACAATGAGCAGTTCTTC
NA	TRBJ1-4	TRBV4-1	NA	CASSQVRGEKLFF	TGCGCCAGCAGCCAAGTTAGGGGTGAAAAACTGTTTTTT
NA	TRBJ2-2	TRBV19	TRBD2	CASSTGTSFAGELFF	TGTGCCAGTTCTACCGGGACTAGCTTCGCCGGGGAGCTGTTTTTT
NA	TRBJ1-2	TRBV6-5	NA	CASTLGGNAAYGYTF	TGTGCCAGCACACTCGGGGGGAATGCGGCCTATGGCTACACCTTC
few	TRBJ2-1	TRBV4-3	NA	CASSQGVQSNEQFF	TGCGCCAGCAGCCAAGGGGTACAGTCCAATGAGCAGTTCTTC
NA	TRBJ2-5	TRBV11-2	TRBD1	CASSFGQGRGQETQYF	TGTGCCAGCAGCTTTGGACAGGGACGGGGTCAAGAGACCCAGTACTTC
NA	TRBJ1-6	TRBV27	NA	CASSFGSSYNSPLHF	TGTGCCAGCAGTTTCGGGAGCTCCTATAATTCACCCCTCCACTTT
NA	TRBJ2-7	TRBV18	NA	CASSSEGVSYEQYF	TGTGCCAGCTCGTCCGAGGGGGTATCCTACGAGCAGTACTTC
once	TRBJ2-6	TRBV7-8	TRBD1	CASSLQGALSGANVLTF	TGTGCCAGCAGCTTGCAGGGGGCGCTGTCTGGGGCCAACGTCCTGACTTTC
NA	TRBJ1-4	TRBV5-6	TRBD1	CASSSLGQANEKLFF	TGTGCCAGCAGCTCCCTGGGACAGGCTAATGAAAAACTGTTTTTT
NA	TRBJ1-2	TRBV30	TRBD1	CAWNLRQGLGYTF	TGTGCCTGGAATTTGAGACAGGGGTTGGGCTACACCTTC
NA	TRBJ1-1	TRBV27	NA	CASRPPGGGEAFF	TGTGCCAGCAGGCCCCCTGGGGGGGGTGAAGCTTTCTTT
NA	TRBJ2-1	TRBV6-5	TRBD1	CASGTGTGYNEQFF	TGTGCCAGCGGGACCGGGACAGGGTACAATGAGCAGTTCTTC
NA	TRBJ1-2	TRBV19	NA	CASSIHREGGYTF	TGTGCCAGTAGTATTCACAGGGAGGGCGGCTACACCTTC
NA	TRBJ1-6	TRBV11-2	NA	CASSLVPGAYSPLHF	TGTGCCAGCAGCTTAGTTCCAGGGGCGTATTCACCCCTCCACTTT
NA	TRBJ1-5	TRBV4-2	TRBD1	CASSQDQGGWQPQHF	TGTGCCAGCAGCCAAGATCAAGGGGGCTGGCAGCCCCAGCATTTT
NA	TRBJ2-3	TRBV27	TRBD2	CASSFGTSGGPLTDTQYF	TGTGCCAGCAGTTTCGGGACTAGCGGGGGACCCCTCACAGATACGCAGTATTTT
NA	TRBJ2-2	TRBV29-1	NA	CSVPGTSNTGELFF	TGCAGCGTACCAGGGACTTCAAACACCGGGGAGCTGTTTTTT
once	TRBJ1-5	TRBV6-5	TRBD1	CASSYGTGDQPQHF	TGTGCCAGCAGTTACGGGACAGGGGATCAGCCCCAGCATTTT
NA	TRBJ1-3	TRBV4-3	NA	CASSPGQSSGNTIYF	TGCGCCAGCAGCCCGGGACAATCCTCTGGAAACACCATATATTTT
NA	TRBJ1-5	TRBV12-3/TRBV12-4	NA	CASTTESQPQHF	TGTGCCAGCACCACGGAGAGTCAGCCCCAGCATTTT
NA	TRBJ2-1	TRBV2	TRBD1	CASKDQGVSYNEQFF	TGTGCCAGCAAGGATCAGGGGGTCTCCTACAATGAGCAGTTCTTC
NA	TRBJ2-7	TRBV4-3	NA	CASSQDGVREQYF	TGCGCCAGCAGCCAAGACGGGGTTCGCGAGCAGTACTTC
few	TRBJ1-1	TRBV4-1	NA	CASSQGYRGRTEAFF	TGCGCCAGCAGCCAAGGGTACCGAGGTCGCACTGAAGCTTTCTTT
few	TRBJ1-2	TRBV3-1/TRBV3-2	TRBD1	CASSQEGTGHGYTF	TGTGCCAGCAGCCAAGAAGGGACAGGGCATGGCTACACCTTC
NA	TRBJ2-5	TRBV5-4	NA	CASSLARGETQYF	TGTGCCAGCAGCTTGGCGCGGGGAGAGACCCAGTACTTC
NA	TRBJ2-4	TRBV5-6	NA	CASSLGQGNIQYF	TGTGCCAGCAGCTTGGGGCAGGGGAACATTCAGTACTTC
NA	TRBJ2-2	TRBV10-1	TRBD2	CASSPGTKHTGELFF	TGCGCCAGCAGTCCCGGGACTAAACACACCGGGGAGCTGTTTTTT
NA	TRBJ1-5	TRBV6-1	NA	CASSELSGRYSNQPQHF	TGTGCCAGCAGTGAATTATCTGGCAGGTATAGCAATCAGCCCCAGCATTTT
NA	TRBJ1-2	TRBV24-1	NA	CATSQGYGYTF	TGTGCCACCAGTCAGGGGTATGGCTACACCTTC
NA	TRBJ1-2	TRBV6-2/TRBV6-3	TRBD1	CASSQPGQVNTNYGYTF	TGTGCCAGCAGCCAACCCGGACAGGTCAACACTAACTATGGCTACACCTTC
NA	TRBJ1-2	TRBV4-1	NA	CASSQDTVTGKNGYTF	TGCGCCAGCAGCCAAGATACTGTCACAGGGAAAAATGGCTACACCTTC
NA	TRBJ1-6	TRBV15	NA	CATSRERSPNSPLHF	TGTGCCACCAGCAGAGAAAGGAGTCCTAATTCACCCCTCCACTTT
NA	TRBJ1-2	TRBV7-2	NA	CASSQTGDNYGYTF	TGTGCCAGCAGCCAAACCGGGGATAACTATGGCTACACCTTC
NA	TRBJ2-2	TRBV24-1	TRBD2	CATAMTSGGSGELFF	TGTGCCACAGCCATGACTAGCGGGGGGAGCGGGGAGCTGTTTTTT
NA	TRBJ1-2	TRBV6-5	NA	CASRAALNYGYTF	TGTGCCAGCAGGGCGGCCCTTAACTATGGCTACACCTTC
once	TRBJ1-6	TRBV6-5	TRBD1	CASRTTGGNSPLHF	TGTGCCAGCAGAACCACAGGGGGGAATTCACCCCTCCACTTT
NA	TRBJ1-2	TRBV6-5	TRBD1	CASSPTGFYGYTF	TGTGCCAGCAGCCCGACAGGGTTCTATGGCTACACCTTC
NA	TRBJ1-2	TRBV11-2	NA	CASSLLGGGGYTF	TGTGCCAGCAGCTTACTCGGGGGAGGAGGCTACACCTTC
few	TRBJ1-6	TRBV5-6	TRBD1	CASSSRQGRGSPLHF	TGTGCCAGCAGCTCTCGACAGGGCCGAGGATCACCCCTCCACTTT
NA	TRBJ2-2	TRBV11-3	TRBD1	CASSPSSGTGTTGELFF	TGTGCCAGCAGCCCGAGCTCCGGGACAGGGACCACCGGGGAGCTGTTTTTT
few	TRBJ2-2	TRBV11-2	NA	CASSLTAGKRAGELFF	TGTGCCAGCAGCTTAACTGCGGGAAAACGGGCCGGGGAGCTGTTTTTT
few	TRBJ1-2	TRBV3-1/TRBV3-2	NA	CASSPLRQVNGYTF	TGTGCCAGCAGCCCCCTAAGACAGGTTAACGGCTACACCTTC